This entry lists 26 T cell receptor beta chains sequenced from one sample in a study of blood T cell repertoires in COVID-19. The protocol was immunoSEQ multiplex PCR, while the TCRdb copy is restricted to in-frame clones and leaves out a portion. The sample yields 95,000 to 150,000 clones, 80% to 90% seen once. Sequenced: peripheral blood. These receptor sequences come from a woman aged 70-85 years with acute or convalescent COVID-19.

The chain uses TRBV9 and TRBJ1-3, with D perhaps matching TRBD1 (6 bases). The length of the CDR3 is 16 residues. Trimming took 4 bases from V and 3 from J, leaving 17 bases between them. Germline V gene sequence: CDR1 SGDLS, CDR2 YYNGEE. The CDR3 reads CASSPQGRGIGNTIYF. CDR3 nucleotide sequence: TGTGCCAGCAGCCCCCAGGGGAGGGGAATTGGAAACACCATATATTTT.

The rearrangement joins TRBV12-5 to TRBJ2-5, with D perhaps TRBD1 (6 bases). Trimming stripped 0 bases from V and 5 bases from J, with 10 bases between. The germline V gene has CDR1 LGHNT and CDR2 FRNRAP. This CDR3 region has 14 residues. Here the CDR3 reads CASGLVNREETQYF. CDR3 nucleotides: TGTGCTAGTGGTTTGGTAAACAGGGAGGAGACCCAGTACTTC.

The rearrangement uses TRBV30 and TRBJ1-1, with D unresolved. CDR3 length: 13 residues. Between the trimmed V and J ends, which lost 0 bases and 1 base, there was a span of 6 bases. Germline V gives CDR1 GTSNPN, CDR2 SVGIG (reference sequence). The CDR3 loop reads CAWSVYRNTEAFF. The CDR3 DNA reads as TGTGCCTGGAGTGTGTACAGGAACACTGAAGCTTTCTTT.

About this clone itself: This same CDR3 is encoded by further DNA sequences in the sample. The gene calls are TRBV2 and TRBJ1-1; maybe TRBD1 (5 bases). This CDR3 is 13 amino acids long. In germline, CDR1 is SNHLY, CDR2 FYNNEI. V gave up 4 bases and J gave up 1 base, with 7 bases separating them. The CDR3: CASSVGGNTEAFF. In DNA form, the CDR3 reads TGTGCCAGCAGTGTGGGGGGGAACACTGAAGCTTTCTTT.

The gene calls are TRBV2 and TRBJ2-7; D remains ambiguous. The germline V and J ends were trimmed by 6 bases and 2 bases, with 5 bases remaining between them. The CDR3 covers 11 residues. Germline assignment: CDR1 SNHLY and CDR2 FYNNEI. CDR3 residues: CASRSTYEQYF. Here the CDR3 DNA reads TGTGCCAGCAGGTCTACCTACGAGCAGTACTTC.

The rearrangement links TRBV3-1 (or the pseudogene TRBV3-2) to TRBJ2-7, with 7 positions matching TRBD1. This CDR3 spans 14 amino acids. The V gene's germline CDR1 is LGHDT and CDR2 YNNKEL (reference sequence). The trim removed 7 bases at V and 1 base at J, leaving 7 bases unmatched. Here the CDR3 DNA reads TGTGCCAGCACCGACCAGACAGGGTCCTACGAGCAGTACTTC. Its translation: CASTDQTGSYEQYF.

This sequence joins TRBV5-1 and TRBJ1-1, with a possible D match to TRBD1 (5 bases). The CDR3 sequence is 14 residues long. The V and J ends lost 2 bases and 5 bases respectively, with 13 bases between them. Germline V CDR1 and CDR2: SGHRS, YFSETQ. The CDR3 DNA reads as TGCGCCAGCAGCTTTGCCGGGACTTCGACTGAAGCTTTCTTT. Protein: CASSFAGTSTEAFF.

This chain links TRBV24-1 with TRBJ2-1, with 7 bases aligning to TRBD1. The CDR3 is 12 amino acids. V trimming: 10 bases; J trimming: 4 bases; junction bases outside the gene matches: 3. Germline V CDR1 and CDR2: KGHDR, SFDVKD. The CDR3 spells CATGQSYNEQFF. CDR3 coding DNA: TGTGCCACGGGACAGTCGTACAATGAGCAGTTCTTC.

Only a few counts were recorded for this clone. V gene TRBV6-1 combines with J gene TRBJ2-1; 9 bases are a match to TRBD2. The CDR3 length is 17 residues. Germline-derived CDR1 and CDR2 are MNHNS and SASEGT. V lost 2 bases, J lost 0 bases, and 5 bases stayed unmatched. The CDR3 sequence: CASSELAGSSSYNEQFF. Written as DNA, the CDR3 is TGTGCCAGCAGTGAACTAGCGGGGTCAAGCTCCTACAATGAGCAGTTCTTC.

The rearrangement uses TRBV7-2 and TRBJ1-1; D is uncertain. CDR1 is SGHTA, CDR2 FQGNSA, per germline. V was cut by 5 bases and J by 1 base, with 8 bases left in between. The CDR3 is 13 residues long. The chain's CDR3 is CASSVHKNTEAFF. In DNA, the CDR3 is TGTGCCAGCAGCGTCCACAAGAACACTGAAGCTTTCTTT.

The gene calls are TRBV5-1 and TRBJ1-4; D not certain. Germline CDR1 SGHRS, CDR2 YFSETQ. V was trimmed by 0 bases and J by 3 bases, leaving 12 bases between them. CDR3 length: 16 residues. CDR3 loop: CASSLAGRAANEKLFF. CDR3 sequence (DNA): TGCGCCAGCAGCTTGGCCGGGAGGGCGGCTAATGAAAAACTGTTTTTT.

This clone was recorded only once. The chain carries TRBV28 and TRBJ1-2, with D possibly matching TRBD1 (5 bases). The germline V gene has CDR1 MDHEN and CDR2 SYDVKM. The CDR3 is 13 amino acids. V lost 7 bases to trimming and J lost 8 bases, with 17 bases between them. CDR3 nucleotide sequence: TGTGCCAGCACCACATCGCCGGGGGACGGCTACACCTTC. Protein: CASTTSPGDGYTF.

This chain joins TRBV28 and TRBJ1-1, with 10 bases fitting TRBD1. The CDR3 has 15 residues. The trim removed 5 bases at V and 6 bases at J, leaving 9 bases unmatched. CDR1 is MDHEN, CDR2 SYDVKM, per germline. This CDR3 is CASSPWDRGRSEAFF. CDR3 in DNA: TGTGCCAGCAGTCCCTGGGACAGGGGACGGTCTGAAGCTTTCTTT.

The chain combines TRBV10-1 with TRBJ2-5; tentatively, D is TRBD2 (6 bases). Trimming removed 0 bases from V and 1 base from J, with 9 bases in between. In germline, CDR1 is WNHNN, CDR2 SYGVQD (reference sequence). The CDR3 is 15 residues long. In nucleotides, the CDR3 is TGCGCCAGCAGTGAGTCGTCCGGGGGCCAAGAGACCCAGTACTTC. Translated: CASSESSGGQETQYF.

The chain is built from TRBV18 and TRBJ2-1; no clear D. CDR3 size: 15 residues. The germline V gene has CDR1 KGHSH and CDR2 LQKENI. Trimming removed 0 bases at V and 7 bases at J, with 13 bases between. CDR3 sequence (DNA): TGTGCCAGCTCACCACCGAGTCGAGCGAGGAATGAGCAGTTCTTC. Encoded protein: CASSPPSRARNEQFF.

The chain recombines TRBV5-4 with TRBJ2-3, with D possibly TRBD2 on 5 matching bases. Trimming shortened V by 0 bases and J by 10 bases, and 9 bases separated the two germline ends. CDR3 length: 12 amino acids. The germline V gene has CDR1 SGHNT and CDR2 YYREEE (reference sequence). CDR3 loop: CASSLAEGPQYF. CDR3 coding DNA: TGTGCCAGCAGCTTGGCCGAGGGTCCGCAGTATTTT.

CDR3 in amino acids: CATSDRGLAGGPNLDEQYF. In DNA, the CDR3 is TGTGCCACCAGTGACCGAGGACTAGCGGGGGGCCCCAATCTTGACGAGCAGTACTTC. The rearrangement links TRBV24-1 to TRBJ2-7; 14 bases are shared with TRBD2. The CDR3 is 19 amino acids. The ends lost 4 bases at V and 5 bases at J; junction bases unmatched: 15. Germline CDR1 KGHDR, CDR2 SFDVKD.

The sample holds a few counts of this clone. The rearrangement uses TRBV10-1 and TRBJ2-2; a weak D match, TRBD2 (6 bases). CDR1 is WNHNN and CDR2 is SYGVQD in the germline V gene (reference sequence). The ends were cut back, 0 bases at V and 4 bases at J, with 12 bases in the middle. The CDR3 is 16 amino acids. CDR3 in amino acids: CASSESQMGGTGELFF. CDR3 nucleotides: TGCGCCAGCAGTGAGTCGCAAATGGGGGGCACCGGGGAGCTGTTTTTT.

This rearrangement joins TRBV2 to TRBJ2-5, with unresolved D. The germline V gene encodes CDR1 SNHLY and CDR2 FYNNEI. Trimming took off 0 bases at V and 3 bases at J, with 11 bases between the two ends. The CDR3 has 15 residues. The chain's CDR3 is CASSEALRQEETQYF. In DNA, the CDR3 is TGTGCCAGCAGTGAAGCGCTTAGGCAGGAAGAGACCCAGTACTTC.

The chain has TRBV5-1 and TRBJ2-3; possible D gene TRBD2, 6 bases. With 4 bases removed from V and 2 bases from J, the gap between germline ends came to 14 bases. The CDR3 contains 15 residues. The germline V gene has CDR1 SGHRS and CDR2 YFSETQ. DNA for the CDR3: TGCGCCAGCAGCCCGAGCAGGGACTTCACAGATACGCAGTATTTT. Protein sequence: CASSPSRDFTDTQYF. The full variable domain, completed using reference TRBV5-1 and TRBJ2-3, is KAGVTQTPRYLIKTRGQQVTLSCSPISGHRSVSWYQQTPGQGLQFLFEYFSETQRNKGNFPGRFSGRQFSNSRSEMNVSTLELGDSALYLCASSPSRDFTDTQYFGPGTRLTVL.

The chain uses TRBV19 and TRBJ2-3; the D is unclear. The CDR3 is 14 residues long. Germline assignment: CDR1 LNHDA and CDR2 SQIVND (reference sequence). V gave up 9 bases and J gave up 2 bases, with 15 bases separating them. Written as DNA, the CDR3 is TGTGCCAGGCCCCACAGCAGTCCCACAGATACGCAGTATTTT. Translating gives CARPHSSPTDTQYF.

This chain joins TRBV30 and TRBJ1-5, with a tentative D call TRBD1 (5 bases). The CDR3 has 14 residues. Germline V lookup: CDR1 GTSNPN, CDR2 SVGIG (reference sequence). CDR3 amino acids: CELRAGPRNQPQHF. The CDR3 nucleotides are TGTGAACTAAGGGCAGGGCCTCGCAATCAGCCCCAGCATTTT. Based on the CDR3 plus reference TRBV30 and TRBJ1-5, the full variable domain is SQTIHQWPATLVQPVGSPLSLECTVEGTSNPNLYWYRQAAGRGLQLLFYSVGIGQISSEVPQNLSASRPQDRQFILSSKKLLLSDSGFYLCELRAGPRNQPQHFGDGTRLSIL.

V and J are TRBV9 and TRBJ1-6; D is perhaps TRBD1 (6 bases). Looked up from germline, CDR1 is SGDLS and CDR2 is YYNGEE. The CDR3 length is 17 residues. Trimming took 0 bases from V and 3 from J, leaving 13 bases between them. For the CDR3, the DNA is TGTGCCAGCAGCGTAGTCGACAGGCCTGTCTATAATTCACCCCTCCACTTT. Protein sequence: CASSVVDRPVYNSPLHF.

The V gene is TRBV5-3, the J gene TRBJ1-6; unclear D gene. Being an ORF, TRBV5-3 has a function that is uncertain. V was clipped by 0 bases and J by 14 bases, with 18 bases between them. This CDR3 spans 15 amino acids. This chain's CDR3 is CARSLVDRHLRALHF. DNA of the CDR3: TGTGCCAGAAGCTTGGTGGACCGACATTTGAGGGCCCTCCACTTT.

The rearrangement joins TRBV19 to TRBJ2-1; 10 nucleotides align to TRBD1. V shed 11 bases and J 5 bases; nucleotides not matched to a gene: 9. The CDR3 runs 14 residues. Per the germline V gene, CDR1 is LNHDA and CDR2 is SQIVND (reference sequence). The CDR3 reads CAASTGGGNNEQFF. The CDR3 nucleotides are TGTGCCGCCTCGACAGGGGGCGGGAACAATGAGCAGTTCTTC.

This clone has more than one count but fewer than ten. The rearrangement uses TRBV27 and TRBJ1-2; no reliable D call. The CDR3 is made up of 16 amino acids. Trimming shortened V by 2 bases and J by 0 bases, and 13 bases separated the two germline ends. Looked up from germline, CDR1 is MNHEY and CDR2 is SMNVEV (reference sequence). CDR3 nucleotide sequence: TGTGCCAGCAGTTTACGGCCTAATCAGGCTAACTATGGCTACACCTTC. Translation gives CASSLRPNQANYGYTF.